This T cell receptor beta chain stems from a study of T cell changes during pregnancy in multiple sclerosis. The germline gives CDR1 MRHNA, CDR2 SNTAGT. This CDR3 spans 13 amino acids. Deletions cut 3 bases from V and 6 bases from J, with 10 bases between. Sequencing was performed with immunoSEQ multiplex PCR; in TCRdb, only in-frame clones are kept and a portion is missing. The sample carries just over 65,000 clones, about 89% recorded once. V and J are TRBV6-4 and TRBJ2-3; D is perhaps TRBD1 (6 bases). Source: peripheral blood, taken in the second trimester of pregnancy. The source is a female donor with multiple sclerosis, enrolled in a pregnancy study. Here the CDR3 reads CASSEQGRDTQYF. The CDR3 nucleotides read TGTGCCAGCAGTGAACAGGGCAGGGATACGCAGTATTTT.